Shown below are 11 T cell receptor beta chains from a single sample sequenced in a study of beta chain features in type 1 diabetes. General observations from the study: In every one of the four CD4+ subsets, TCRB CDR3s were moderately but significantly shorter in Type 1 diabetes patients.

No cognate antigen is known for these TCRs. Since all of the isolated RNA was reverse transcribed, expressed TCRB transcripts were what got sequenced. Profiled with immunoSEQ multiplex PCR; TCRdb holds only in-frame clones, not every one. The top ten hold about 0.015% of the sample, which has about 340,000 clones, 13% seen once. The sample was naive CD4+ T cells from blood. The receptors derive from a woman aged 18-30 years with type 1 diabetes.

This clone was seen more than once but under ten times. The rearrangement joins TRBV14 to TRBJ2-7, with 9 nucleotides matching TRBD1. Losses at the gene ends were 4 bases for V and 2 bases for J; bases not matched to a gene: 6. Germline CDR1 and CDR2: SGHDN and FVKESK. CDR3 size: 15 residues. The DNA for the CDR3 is TGTGCCAGCAGCCTCGGACAGGGGTGGGCCTACGAGCAGTACGTC. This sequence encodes CASSLGQGWAYEQYV.

The CDR3 DNA reads TGTGCCAGCAGCTTAGAAGGAGGGAACACCATATATTTT. Translated, it gives CASSLEGGNTIYF. The chain couples TRBV7-2 to TRBJ1-3; D ambiguous. The CDR3 spans 13 residues. Germline V CDR1 and CDR2: SGHTA, FQGNSA. V lost 1 base to trimming and J lost 7 bases, with 8 bases between them.

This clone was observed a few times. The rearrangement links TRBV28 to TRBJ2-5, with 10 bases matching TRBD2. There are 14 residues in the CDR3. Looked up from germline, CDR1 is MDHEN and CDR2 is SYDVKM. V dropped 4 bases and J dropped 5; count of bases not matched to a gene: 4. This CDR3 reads CASSYRGLAETQYF. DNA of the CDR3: TGTGCCAGCAGTTACCGGGGACTAGCGGAGACCCAGTACTTC.

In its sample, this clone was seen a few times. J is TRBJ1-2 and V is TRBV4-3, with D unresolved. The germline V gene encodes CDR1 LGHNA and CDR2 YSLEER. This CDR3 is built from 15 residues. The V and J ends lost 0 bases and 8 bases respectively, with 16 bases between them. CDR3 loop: CASSQEREDFTGYTF. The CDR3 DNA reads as TGCGCCAGCAGCCAAGAGAGGGAGGACTTCACGGGCTACACCTTC.

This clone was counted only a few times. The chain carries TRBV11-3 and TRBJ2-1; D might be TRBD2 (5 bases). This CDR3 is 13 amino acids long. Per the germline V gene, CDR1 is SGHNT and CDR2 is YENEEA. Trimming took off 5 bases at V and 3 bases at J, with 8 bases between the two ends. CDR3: CASSGRDYNEQFF. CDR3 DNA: TGTGCCAGCAGCGGCCGGGACTACAATGAGCAGTTCTTC.

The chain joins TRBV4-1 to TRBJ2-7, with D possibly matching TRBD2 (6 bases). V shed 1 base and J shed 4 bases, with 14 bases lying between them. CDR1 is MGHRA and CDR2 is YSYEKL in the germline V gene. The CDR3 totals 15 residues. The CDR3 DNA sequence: TGCGCCAGCAGCCAAGGGGCGGCTAGCGAGTACGAGCAGTACGTC. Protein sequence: CASSQGAASEYEQYV.

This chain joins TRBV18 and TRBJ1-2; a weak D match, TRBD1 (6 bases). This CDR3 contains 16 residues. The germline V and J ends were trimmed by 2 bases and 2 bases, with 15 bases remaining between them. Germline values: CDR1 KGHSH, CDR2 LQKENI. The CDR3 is CASSPGGGGPNYGYTF. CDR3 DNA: TGTGCCAGCTCACCAGGAGGGGGGGGACCCAACTATGGCTACACCTTC.

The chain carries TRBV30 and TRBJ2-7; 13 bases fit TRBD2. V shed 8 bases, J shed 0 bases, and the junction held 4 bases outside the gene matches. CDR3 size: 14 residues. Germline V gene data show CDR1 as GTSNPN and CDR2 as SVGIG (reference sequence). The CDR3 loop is CAGTSGTSSYEQYF. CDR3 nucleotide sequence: TGTGCCGGGACTAGCGGGACCTCCTCCTACGAGCAGTACTTC.

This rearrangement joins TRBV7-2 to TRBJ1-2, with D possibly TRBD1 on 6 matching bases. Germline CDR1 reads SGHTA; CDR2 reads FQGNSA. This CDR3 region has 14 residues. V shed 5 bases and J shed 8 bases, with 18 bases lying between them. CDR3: CASSKPDRPIGYTF. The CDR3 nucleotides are TGTGCCAGCAGCAAACCAGACAGGCCTATCGGCTACACCTTC.

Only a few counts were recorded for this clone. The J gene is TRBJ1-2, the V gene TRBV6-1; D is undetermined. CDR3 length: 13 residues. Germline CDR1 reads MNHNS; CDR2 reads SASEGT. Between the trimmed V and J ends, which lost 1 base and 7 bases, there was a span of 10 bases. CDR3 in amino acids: CASSEVTVFGYTF. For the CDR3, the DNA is TGTGCCAGCAGTGAAGTAACGGTTTTTGGCTACACCTTC.

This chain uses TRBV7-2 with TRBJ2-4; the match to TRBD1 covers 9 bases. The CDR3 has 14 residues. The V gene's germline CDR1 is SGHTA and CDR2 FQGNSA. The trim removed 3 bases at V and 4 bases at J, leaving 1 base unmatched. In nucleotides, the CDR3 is TGTGCCAGCAGCTTGACAGGGGGAAAAAACATTCAGTACTTC. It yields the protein CASSLTGGKNIQYF. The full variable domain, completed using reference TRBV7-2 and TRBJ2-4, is GAGVSQSPSNKVTEKGKDVELRCDPISGHTALYWYRQSLGQGLEFLIYFQGNSAPDKSGLPSDRFSAERTGGSVSTLTIQRTQQEDSAVYLCASSLTGGKNIQYFGAGTRLSVL.